This TCR beta chain was identified during a study of blood T cell repertoires in COVID-19. Overall study context: Acute and convalescent COVID-19 specimens originated in the United States, Italy and Spain. The analysed material was cDNA or gDNA that came from T cells, B-cell-depleted T cells, or PBMCs.

Germline CDR1 and CDR2: MGHRA and YSYEKL. J gave up 4 bases and V 8 bases, and 8 bases lay outside the gene matches. The CDR3 has 14 residues. How the authors handled the data: Reference gene primers were amplified, and this amplification served to estimate nucleated cell counts. Assay used: immunoSEQ multiplex PCR; TCRdb lists only in-frame clones, some missing. The V and J calls and clone size were taken over from that table, and D and trimming were inferred from the DNA. The sample holds about 75,000 clones; 88% are singletons and the top ten take 8.5% to 9.5%. The TCR comes from a human donor in a cohort sampled during active COVID-19. V usage is TRBV4-1 and J usage is TRBJ2-7, with 10 nucleotides matching TRBD2. Sequencing was carried out using peripheral blood. The CDR3, as DNA: TGCGCCAGCGGAACCGGGACTAGCGTTTACGAGCAGTACTTC. Amino acid sequence: CASGTGTSVYEQYF.